The 20 T cell receptor beta chains in this list originate from one sample, sequenced in a study of blood T cells in healthy people across ages. Combining a sample-barcoded 5' primer with a J-beta primer mix, a second PCR ran for roughly 7 to 12 cycles. TCRdb passed the 5' RACE reads through MiXCR, listing each CDR3 protein once. The sample contains 650,000 to 1,000,000 distinct CDR3 sequences, about 37% of which appear only once. The sample was blood. The receptors were sampled from a man younger than 30 in good health.

The rearrangement joins TRBV5-1 to TRBJ2-1; TRBD2 might be the D (6 bases). Germline loops: CDR1 SGHRS, CDR2 YFSETQ. The length of the CDR3 is 14 residues. Trimming took off 4 bases at V and 8 bases at J, with 16 bases between the two ends. CDR3 region: CASSLTGTGDEQFF. The CDR3 coding sequence is TGCGCCAGCAGCCTGACTGGGACGGGAGATGAGCAGTTCTTC.

This chain links TRBV6-5 with TRBJ2-4, with a weak D call TRBD2 (5 bases). Trimming stripped 6 bases from V and 0 bases from J, with 15 bases between. CDR1 and CDR2 (germline): MNHEY, SVGAGI. The CDR3 spans 16 residues. Here the CDR3 DNA reads TGTGCCAGCAGCAATCGGGGAGCTACAGCCAAAAACATTCAGTACTTC. Residues: CASSNRGATAKNIQYF.

V is TRBV4-2 and J is TRBJ2-7; 9 bases match TRBD2. With 0 bases clipped from V and 3 bases from J, the junction kept 6 bases outside the gene matches. This CDR3 has 16 amino acids. CDR1 is LGHNA and CDR2 is YNFKEQ in the germline V gene. CDR3 coding DNA: TGTGCCAGCAGCCAAGATGTGCGGACTAGCGACTACGAGCAGTACTTC. This gives the protein CASSQDVRTSDYEQYF.

This clonotype appeared many times. The chain recombines TRBV9 with TRBJ2-3, with D possibly matching TRBD2 (6 bases). The CDR3 is 17 residues long. Trimming left V 0 bases short and J 5 bases short, with 19 bases between. CDR1 and CDR2 (germline): SGDLS, YYNGEE. The CDR3 nucleotides read TGTGCCAGCAGCGTAGCCCCCTCCCGCGGGAAGGGAGATACGCAGTATTTT. Its translation is CASSVAPSRGKGDTQYF.

This clonotype was observed many times. This chain uses TRBV29-1 with TRBJ1-2, with unresolved D. Germline lookup yields CDR1 SQVTM and CDR2 ANQGSEA. This CDR3 contains 12 residues. V was shortened by 3 bases and J by 3 bases, with 8 bases between the two germline ends. This chain's CDR3 is CSVDAGYYGYTF. The CDR3 nucleotides are TGCAGCGTTGACGCGGGATACTATGGCTACACCTTC.

CDR3 protein: CASRHHSTDTQYF. The CDR3 DNA reads TGTGCCAGCAGACACCACAGCACAGATACGCAGTATTTT. V and J are TRBV6-5 and TRBJ2-3; D uncertain. The CDR3 sequence is 13 residues long. V dropped 6 bases and J dropped 0 bases, with 7 bases sitting between them. In germline, CDR1 is MNHEY, CDR2 SVGAGI.

The rearrangement joins TRBV7-2 to TRBJ1-1, with D possibly TRBD1 on 6 matching bases. The CDR3 has 14 amino acids. Trimming removed 8 bases at V and 1 base at J, with 14 bases between. The germline V gene encodes CDR1 SGHTA and CDR2 FQGNSA. As DNA, the CDR3 is TGTGCCAGCTCCATCGGGGGCCGGAACACTGAAGCTTTCTTT. Its protein is CASSIGGRNTEAFF.

This clonotype has only a few counts. The chain is built from TRBV3-1 and TRBJ1-5; TRBD1 might be the D (6 bases). The length of the CDR3 is 14 residues. Trimming removed 0 bases at V and 6 bases at J, with 9 bases between. Germline V lookup: CDR1 LGHDT, CDR2 YNNKEL (reference sequence). The CDR3 region has the DNA TGTGCCAGCAGCCAAGACTCAGGGGTTCAGCCCCAGCATTTT. Protein: CASSQDSGVQPQHF.

The genes are TRBV7-9 and TRBJ1-1, with a tentative D call TRBD1 (5 bases). CDR1 is SEHNR and CDR2 is FQNEAQ in the germline V gene (reference sequence). The CDR3 extends over 12 amino acids. Trimming removed 4 bases at V and 9 bases at J, with 12 bases between. CDR3 coding DNA: TGTGCCAGCAGCTCGGGGGGGGTGAAAGCTTTCTTT. It codes for CASSSGGVKAFF.

The V and J genes are TRBV6-2 or TRBV6-3 and TRBJ2-6; possibly TRBD1 for D (6 bases). V was cut by 6 bases and J by 4 bases, with 22 bases left in between. The CDR3 sequence is 18 residues long. Germline CDR1 and CDR2: MNHEY and SVGEGT. The CDR3 DNA is TGTGCCAGCAGCTACAGAACAGGGTTCGTCTCCGGGGCCAACGTCCTGACTTTC. Amino acids: CASSYRTGFVSGANVLTF.

This chain's CDR3 is CSARDNLGGGSYEQYF. CDR3 bases: TGCAGTGCTAGAGATAACCTGGGAGGGGGGTCCTACGAGCAGTACTTC. The gene calls are TRBV20-1 and TRBJ2-7, with D possibly matching TRBD2 (7 bases). The CDR3 consists of 16 residues. V was trimmed by 0 bases and J by 1 base, leaving 16 bases between them. The germline V gene has CDR1 DFQATT and CDR2 SNEGSKA (reference sequence).

This clonotype was found a few times. This rearrangement joins TRBV4-1 to TRBJ2-1; D ambiguous. This CDR3 has 15 residues. The V end was cut by 1 base, the J end by 0 bases, with 7 bases between. Germline lookup yields CDR1 MGHRA and CDR2 YSYEKL. This CDR3 is CASSQVESSYNEQFF. CDR3 DNA sequence: TGCGCCAGCAGCCAAGTAGAGAGCTCCTACAATGAGCAGTTCTTC.

CDR3 coding DNA: TGTGCCACCAGTGTAGGGACAGGGGGTGTTCAGCCCCAGCATTTT. This gives the protein CATSVGTGGVQPQHF. The chain links TRBV24-1 to TRBJ1-5; 11 nucleotides agree with TRBD1. CDR1 KGHDR and CDR2 SFDVKD come from the germline V gene. The ends lost 5 bases at V and 6 bases at J; junction bases unmatched: 5. The length of the CDR3 is 15 residues.

This clonotype was seen ten or more times. The genes are TRBV20-1 and TRBJ1-1; 7 nucleotides match TRBD1. The V and J ends lost 2 bases and 3 bases, in that order; junction bases with no gene match: 0. The CDR3 totals 12 residues. Germline V gene sequence: CDR1 DFQATT, CDR2 SNEGSKA (reference sequence). The CDR3 DNA reads TGCAGTGCTAGACAGGGGGACACTGAAGCTTTCTTT. Its protein product is CSARQGDTEAFF.

The table lists this clonotype with a few counts. The V gene is TRBV20-1, the J gene TRBJ2-7; D is perhaps TRBD1 or TRBD2 (5 bases each). V was cut by 6 bases and J by 6 bases, with 18 bases left in between. Germline V gene data show CDR1 as DFQATT and CDR2 as SNEGSKA (reference sequence). The CDR3 has 13 residues. The CDR3 protein is CSAPGTYHSEQYF. The CDR3 nucleotides are TGCAGTGCCCCCGGGACCTATCATTCCGAGCAGTACTTC.

The V call is TRBV6-1, the J call TRBJ2-2; unclear D gene. The CDR3 runs to 17 residues. V was shortened by 5 bases and J by 4 bases, with 20 bases between the two germline ends. The germline V gene has CDR1 MNHNS and CDR2 SASEGT. As DNA, the CDR3 is TGTGCCAGCAGTAAACAAAAACTCACCCCTAGCACCGGGGAGCTGTTTTTT. Its translation is CASSKQKLTPSTGELFF.

In this sample, this clonotype turned up many times. The rearrangement uses TRBV7-2 and TRBJ2-1; D might be TRBD1 (6 bases). This CDR3 has 13 amino acids. The germline CDR1 and CDR2 sequences are SGHTA and FQGNSA. V was pared by 5 bases and J by 8 bases, with 13 bases between. This CDR3 is CASSETGYDEQFF. CDR3 DNA sequence: TGTGCCAGCAGCGAGACAGGTTATGATGAGCAGTTCTTC.

The chain carries TRBV7-2 and TRBJ1-4, with 7 bases that match TRBD1. This CDR3 is built from 14 residues. Trimming took 1 base from V and 8 from J; bases not matched to a gene: 4. The germline V gene has CDR1 SGHTA and CDR2 FQGNSA. CDR3: CASSLVGQSEKLFF. Here the CDR3 DNA reads TGTGCCAGCAGCTTAGTGGGACAGTCGGAAAAACTGTTTTTT. The full variable domain, with the rest looked up from reference TRBV7-2 and TRBJ1-4, is GAGVSQSPSNKVTEKGKDVELRCDPISGHTALYWYRQSLGQGLEFLIYFQGNSAPDKSGLPSDRFSAERTGGSVSTLTIQRTQQEDSAVYLCASSLVGQSEKLFFGSGTQLSVL.

This clonotype appeared a single time. The rearrangement joins TRBV12-3 or TRBV12-4 to TRBJ2-2, with 7 positions matching TRBD1. The junction had 8 bases not matched to a gene; V was cut back by 6 bases and J by 4 bases. This CDR3 is 15 amino acids long. The chain's CDR3 is CASSLRDSRTGELFF. The CDR3 nucleotides are TGTGCCAGCAGCCTCCGGGACAGCCGCACCGGGGAGCTGTTTTTT.

This clonotype showed up many times. The V gene is TRBV7-2, the J gene TRBJ2-5; possible D gene TRBD1, 5 bases. Germline values: CDR1 SGHTA, CDR2 FQGNSA. The CDR3 totals 14 residues. V was shortened by 2 bases and J by 1 base, with 8 bases between the two germline ends. This chain's CDR3 is CASSLRQTQETQYF. The CDR3 region has the DNA TGTGCCAGCAGCTTAAGACAGACCCAAGAGACCCAGTACTTC.